Described below is a single T cell receptor (beta chain) sequence and its context. This sample was taken from a study of T-cell reconstitution after alpha-beta-depleted transplantation in children. Preparing the TCRbeta library involved the use of unique molecular identifiers. TCRdb analysed the PCR reads with MiXCR anew, one entry per CDR3 protein. This repertoire shows about a million distinct CDR3 sequences, about 30% found once; its top ten account for roughly 30%. The sequence came from a boy under two years old who had a stem cell transplant for SCID, so the T cells may come from the graft donor. Sequences were derived from PBMCs, mostly from graft donor cells, sampled 360 days after TCRalphabeta/CD19-depleted stem cell transplant.

The CDR3 coding sequence is TGTGCCAGCAGGGTGGGACAGGGCTCCACCAAATACAATGAGCAGTTCTTC. This sequence encodes CASRVGQGSTKYNEQFF. The V gene is TRBV2, the J gene TRBJ2-1; 9 bases fit TRBD1. Per germline, CDR1 SNHLY and CDR2 FYNNEI. After removal of 6 bases from V and 4 bases from J, the junction contained 13 bases not matched to a gene. This CDR3 comprises 17 residues. The full variable domain, in which reference TRBV2 and TRBJ2-1 provide the parts outside the CDR3, is EPEVTQTPSHQVTQMGQEVILRCVPISNHLYFYWYRQILGQKVEFLVSFYNNEISEKSEIFDDQFSVERPDGSNFTLKIRSTKLEDSAMYFCASRVGQGSTKYNEQFFGPGTRLTVL.